The clone carrying this T cell receptor (beta chain) was observed once. The primer mix had 60 Vbeta and 13 Jbeta primers. The assay was immunoSEQ multiplex PCR, and TCRdb's table has in-frame clones only and misses some. This sample has roughly 100,000 clones; more than 75% occur once, and the top ten carry 10%. The entry originates in a study of cytomegalovirus exposure and HLA in healthy donors. The CDR3 runs to 13 residues. V dropped 4 bases and J dropped 7; count of bases not matched to a gene: 6. Germline CDR1 MNHNS, CDR2 SASEGT. Sample: PBMCs. V gene TRBV6-1 combines with J gene TRBJ1-2; 7 positions agree with TRBD1. The clonotype was recovered from a woman between 18 and 29 years old in good health and CMV-seropositive. The CDR3 is CASSVRNRGGYTF. The CDR3 nucleotides are TGTGCCAGCAGTGTCCGAAACAGGGGTGGCTACACCTTC.